The text below deals with one T cell receptor (beta chain). The antigen is undetermined. This record comes from a study of T cells in localized non-small cell lung cancer. The study, taken as a whole, reports: Longer overall survival accompanied higher blood T cell density. Adjacent lung had a median approximately 57 of the 100 largest tumor clones.

Data came from immunoSEQ multiplex PCR; TCRdb stores just in-frame clones and leaves some out. The sample lists tens of thousands of clones, around 79% occurring once. The CDR3 length is 14 residues. Looked up from germline, CDR1 is SGHRS and CDR2 is YFSETQ. The J segment lost 7 bases and the V segment lost 0 bases, leaving 6 bases of the junction unmatched. This TCR was sampled from a male donor aged 60 or over with stage III squamous cell lung carcinoma. The chain uses TRBV5-1 and TRBJ2-7; 8 positions match TRBD2. The sample here was peripheral blood, taken before any cancer treatment. CDR3 in amino acids: CASSLGQRELEQYF. DNA of the CDR3: TGCGCCAGCAGCTTGGGTCAGCGGGAGTTAGAGCAGTACTTC. The complete variable domain, with remaining parts taken from reference TRBV5-1 and TRBJ2-7, reads KAGVTQTPRYLIKTRGQQVTLSCSPISGHRSVSWYQQTPGQGLQFLFEYFSETQRNKGNFPGRFSGRQFSNSRSEMNVSTLELGDSALYLCASSLGQRELEQYFGPGTRLTVT.